The next 21 T cell receptor beta chains were all read from a single sample in a study of blood T cells in healthy people across ages. Then a second PCR, running roughly 7 to 12 cycles, was carried out with a sample-barcoded 5' primer and a J-beta primer mix. MiXCR, applied by TCRdb to the 5' RACE reads, yields one record per CDR3 protein. The table shows around 970,000 distinct CDR3 sequences, with roughly 51% occurring only once. Input material: blood. These receptor sequences come from a woman in her fifties or sixties in good health.

Turning to this clonotype: An end of the junction differs from the germline gene, which may be a read error. The J gene is TRBJ2-3, the V gene TRBV7-8, with 14 bases aligning to TRBD2. CDR3 length equals 19 residues. Per germline, CDR1 SGHVS and CDR2 FQNEAQ. As DNA, the CDR3 is TGTGCCAGCAACTTAGAGGCCAGACTAGCGGGAGGGTACACAGATACGCAGTATTTT. It translates to CASNLEARLAGGYTDTQYF.

This chain links TRBV12-5 with TRBJ2-7; a possible D gene is TRBD2 (5 bases). The end of the DNA aligns better with TRBJ2-5, so the J call may be wrong. Per germline, CDR1 LGHNT and CDR2 FRNRAP. This CDR3 region has 16 residues. The CDR3 sequence: CASGLGRTPIGETQYF. CDR3 DNA: TGTGCTAGTGGTTTGGGGAGGACTCCAATTGGCGAGACCCAGTACTTC.

The chain has TRBV24-1 and TRBJ2-1; possibly TRBD1 for D (5 bases). V lost 9 bases to trimming and J lost 8 bases, with 13 bases between them. The CDR3 spans 12 residues. Germline V gene sequence: CDR1 KGHDR, CDR2 SFDVKD. The CDR3 sequence is CATESPRDEQFF. In DNA, the CDR3 is TGTGCCACCGAAAGTCCCAGGGATGAGCAGTTCTTC.

The rearrangement links TRBV28 to TRBJ2-1; no definite D call. This CDR3 has 11 amino acids. V was shortened by 8 bases and J by 15 bases, with 17 bases between the two germline ends. Germline CDR1 MDHEN, CDR2 SYDVKM. CDR3 nucleotides: TGTGCCAGCGGTCACCGACGAGCTATGTTCTTC. This gives the protein CASGHRRAMFF.

V gene TRBV30 combines with J gene TRBJ2-5; the D is unclear. The J call may be incorrect, as the DNA end agrees better with TRBJ2-7. Germline CDR1 GTSNPN, CDR2 SVGIG (reference sequence). This CDR3 has 11 amino acids. The CDR3: CAWGPVYEQYF. CDR3 bases: TGTGCCTGGGGACCTGTCTACGAGCAGTACTTC.

This clonotype was counted once. CDR3 nucleotides: TGTGCCAGCAGGACAGGGGCGTTTGATGGCTACACCTTC. Translation gives CASRTGAFDGYTF. The chain carries TRBV7-9 and TRBJ1-2; 8 bases match TRBD1. The germline CDR1 and CDR2 sequences are SEHNR and FQNEAQ (reference sequence). Trimming took 6 bases from V and 6 from J; bases not matched to a gene: 6. The CDR3 runs to 13 residues. The full variable domain, completed using reference TRBV7-9 and TRBJ1-2, is DTGVSQNPRHKITKRGQNVTFRCDPISEHNRLYWYRQTLGQGPEFLTYFQNEAQLEKSRLLSDRFSAERPKGSFSTLEIQRTEQGDSAMYLCASRTGAFDGYTFGSGTRLTVV.

This clonotype was seen a handful of times. This chain connects TRBV29-1 to TRBJ2-1, with 14 bases identical to TRBD2. CDR3 length: 13 residues. V trimming: 7 bases; J trimming: 15 bases; junction bases outside the gene matches: 11. Germline V gene data show CDR1 as SQVTM and CDR2 as ANQGSEA. In nucleotides, the CDR3 is TGCAGCGCAACCCGGACTAGCGGGAGGTTTGTGTTCTTC. Translated: CSATRTSGRFVFF.

This sequence joins TRBV7-2 and TRBJ2-3; D is unclear. CDR3 length: 12 amino acids. Germline CDR1 is SGHTA and CDR2 is FQGNSA. Trimming shortened V by 4 bases and J by 6 bases, and 8 bases separated the two germline ends. The CDR3 protein is CASSYGQDTQYF. DNA for the CDR3: TGTGCCAGCAGCTATGGGCAGGATACGCAGTATTTT.

The DNA for the CDR3 is TGCAGTACACTATCTAGCGGGGTCTACAATGAGCAGTTCTTC. Residues: CSTLSSGVYNEQFF. This rearrangement joins TRBV20-1 to TRBJ2-1, with 9 bases matching TRBD2. The CDR3 length is 14 residues. Germline V gene lookup returns CDR1 DFQATT and CDR2 SNEGSKA (reference sequence). After removal of 8 bases from V and 3 bases from J, the junction contained 8 bases not matched to a gene.

This sequence joins TRBV7-8 and TRBJ1-1, with D possibly being TRBD1 (6 bases). Between the trimmed V and J ends, which lost 5 bases and 2 bases, there was a span of 18 bases. The CDR3 extends over 16 amino acids. Germline CDR1 SGHVS, CDR2 FQNEAQ. The CDR3 DNA is TGTGCCAGCAGCCCACTACAGGGCGCGGGAAACACTGAAGCTTTCTTT. It specifies CASSPLQGAGNTEAFF. Full variable domain (missing parts from reference TRBV7-8 and TRBJ1-1): GAGVSQSPRYKVAKRGQDVALRCDPISGHVSLFWYQQALGQGPEFLTYFQNEAQLDKSGLPSDRFFAERPEGSVSTLKIQRTQQEDSAVYLCASSPLQGAGNTEAFFGQGTRLTVV.

The V and J genes are TRBV7-8 and TRBJ2-3; 10 positions match TRBD1. Per the germline V gene, CDR1 is SGHVS and CDR2 is FQNEAQ. CDR3 length equals 15 residues. J lost 2 bases, V lost 5 bases, and 4 bases had no gene match. The CDR3 here is CASSLDRGNTDTQYF. DNA for the CDR3: TGTGCCAGCAGCCTGGACAGGGGGAACACAGATACGCAGTATTTT. The entire variable domain, with the rest obtained from reference TRBV7-8 and TRBJ2-3, is as follows: GAGVSQSPRYKVAKRGQDVALRCDPISGHVSLFWYQQALGQGPEFLTYFQNEAQLDKSGLPSDRFFAERPEGSVSTLKIQRTQQEDSAVYLCASSLDRGNTDTQYFGPGTRLTVL.

The CDR3 region has the DNA TGTGCCAGCCCACGAACCGGACTAGCGGGATACACAGATACGCAGTATTTT. It is translated as CASPRTGLAGYTDTQYF. This chain connects TRBV18 to TRBJ2-3, with 12 nucleotides matching TRBD2. Looked up from germline, CDR1 is KGHSH and CDR2 is LQKENI. V shed 8 bases, J shed 2 bases, and the junction held 11 bases outside the gene matches. The CDR3 has 17 amino acids.

The CDR3 DNA sequence: TGTGCCAGCAGCCGTAGAGTGTTAGGAAGCTCCTACAATGAGCAGTTCTTC. Protein: CASSRRVLGSSYNEQFF. The chain joins TRBV11-2 to TRBJ2-1; no clear D gene. Looked up from germline, CDR1 is SGHAT and CDR2 is FQNNGV. Trimming stripped 5 bases from V and 0 bases from J, with 17 bases between. The CDR3 loop spans 17 amino acids.

This clonotype has at least ten counts. V gene TRBV6-2 or TRBV6-3 combines with J gene TRBJ2-7; 8 bases map to TRBD1. The germline V gene has CDR1 MNHEY and CDR2 SVGEGT. The V gene end was trimmed by 6 bases and the J gene end by 4 bases; junction bases not matched to a gene: 8. This CDR3 contains 14 residues. Written as DNA, the CDR3 is TGTGCCAGCAGCAGACAGGGGAACCTATACGAGCAGTACTTC. Encoded protein: CASSRQGNLYEQYF.

This chain connects TRBV4-1 to TRBJ2-4, with D possibly called TRBD1 or TRBD2 (5 bases each). CDR3 size: 14 residues. The ends were cut back, 4 bases at V and 8 bases at J, with 15 bases in the middle. Per germline, CDR1 MGHRA and CDR2 YSYEKL. The CDR3 coding sequence is TGCGCCAGCAGCCCTACGGGGCTGCGGGACATTCAGTACTTC. Translating it yields CASSPTGLRDIQYF.

The genes are TRBV9 and TRBJ2-3; 9 bases line up with TRBD2. V was clipped by 1 base and J by 6 bases; unmatched bases: 12. The CDR3 loop spans 17 amino acids. CDR1 and CDR2 from the germline V gene are SGDLS and YYNGEE. As DNA, the CDR3 is TGTGCCAGCAGCGTACGACCTAGCGGGATTTTGACGGATACGCAGTATTTT. Protein product: CASSVRPSGILTDTQYF. Full variable domain (missing parts from reference TRBV9 and TRBJ2-3): DSGVTQTPKHLITATGQRVTLRCSPRSGDLSVYWYQQSLDQGLQFLIQYYNGEERAKGNILERFSAQQFPDLHSELNLSSLELGDSALYFCASSVRPSGILTDTQYFGPGTRLTVL.

This clonotype was found a few times. The rearrangement links TRBV29-1 to TRBJ1-2; 7 bases match TRBD1. The CDR3 length is 12 residues. V gave up 3 bases and J gave up 5 bases; unmatched junction bases: 3. Looked up from germline, CDR1 is SQVTM and CDR2 is ANQGSEA. CDR3 nucleotide sequence: TGCAGCGTTGAGGCCAGGGGGTATGGCTACACCTTC. Residues: CSVEARGYGYTF.

This clonotype was observed a handful of times. V usage is TRBV10-2 and J usage is TRBJ1-6, with D uncertain. V shed 0 bases and J shed 7 bases, with 7 bases lying between them. Per the germline V gene, CDR1 is WSHSY and CDR2 is SAAADI. CDR3 length: 14 amino acids. CDR3 DNA sequence: TGCGCCAGCAGTGAGTCCAGCTCGAATTCACCCCTCCACTTT. This gives the protein CASSESSSNSPLHF.

This clonotype is a singleton in its sample. This chain uses TRBV14 with TRBJ2-3; unclear D gene. The CDR3 is 17 residues long. Trimming pared 5 bases from V and 0 bases from J, leaving 18 bases between. Germline V gene lookup returns CDR1 SGHDN and CDR2 FVKESK. CDR3 sequence reads: CASSATLAAYSTDTQYF. The CDR3 nucleotides read TGTGCCAGCAGCGCTACCTTGGCTGCCTATAGCACAGATACGCAGTATTTT.

This chain joins TRBV7-6 and TRBJ1-4; D possibly corresponds to TRBD1 (6 bases). Germline CDR1 is SGHVS and CDR2 is FNYEAQ. Trimming removed 5 bases at V and 7 bases at J, with 17 bases between. CDR3 length: 15 amino acids. CDR3 in DNA: TGTGCCAGCAGCCTCACTCAGGGGACTGGTGAAAAACTGTTTTTT. The encoded protein is CASSLTQGTGEKLFF.

Comments on this clonotype: A junction end diverges from the germline sequence, so it may reflect a read error. This chain links TRBV18 with TRBJ2-1; 14 positions match TRBD2. The CDR3 is made up of 16 amino acids. Germline CDR1 KGHSH, CDR2 LQKENI. CDR3 region: CTSSPPGLAGGSERFF. The CDR3 bases are TGTACCAGCTCACCACCCGGACTAGCGGGAGGTAGTGAGCGGTTCTTC.